The 15 T cell receptor beta chains presented below share a single source sample, sequenced in a study of molecular identifiers for immune sequencing clone quantification. TCRdb recomputed calls from the PCR reads with MiXCR, one row per CDR3 protein. The sample has tens of thousands of distinct CDR3 sequences, approximately 19% seen once. The material sequenced was naive CD8+ T cells from blood, with Jurkat cell RNA spiked in. Specified subset: FACS-sorted CD8+CD4-CCR7+CD45RA+ naive T cells. All receptors come from a human donor in good health. Some libraries in this study had Jurkat cell RNA spiked in.

Only a few counts were recorded for this clonotype. The chain joins TRBV6-6 to TRBJ2-1, with 7 bases matching TRBD2. With 2 bases clipped from V and 7 bases from J, the junction kept 5 bases outside the gene matches. Germline loops: CDR1 MNHNY, CDR2 SVGAGI (reference sequence). The CDR3 consists of 14 residues. This CDR3 reads CASSYKASGNEQFF. The CDR3 DNA reads as TGTGCCAGCAGTTACAAAGCTAGCGGAAATGAGCAGTTCTTC.

In its sample, this clonotype was seen a few times. The chain couples TRBV27 to TRBJ2-1, with no clear D. The CDR3 spans 14 residues. Trimming stripped 2 bases from V and 4 bases from J, with 9 bases between. Germline CDR1 and CDR2: MNHEY and SMNVEV (reference sequence). As DNA, the CDR3 is TGTGCCAGCAGTTTAGGTCCCGGTTACAATGAGCAGTTCTTC. It encodes CASSLGPGYNEQFF.

The table lists this clonotype with many counts. The J gene is TRBJ2-5, the V gene TRBV6-5, with D possibly TRBD2 on 6 matching bases. V was pared by 2 bases and J by 5 bases, with 15 bases between. Per germline, CDR1 MNHEY and CDR2 SVGAGI. The CDR3 spans 15 residues. The CDR3 region is CASSYGRGLWETQYF. CDR3 bases: TGTGCCAGCAGTTACGGTCGGGGGTTATGGGAGACCCAGTACTTC.

This clonotype was seen more than once but under ten times. An end of the junction differs from the germline gene, which may be a read error. J is TRBJ2-2 and V is TRBV19; the match to TRBD1 covers 7 bases. Germline CDR1 LNHDA, CDR2 SQIVND (reference sequence). The CDR3 spans 14 residues. As DNA, the CDR3 is TGTGCTAGTAGTATAGGGACAGACACCGGGGAGCTGTTTTTT. This codes for CASSIGTDTGELFF.

Comment on this clonotype: This could be a read error, since a much larger clone is one nucleotide away. V gene TRBV19 combines with J gene TRBJ2-2; D possibly corresponds to TRBD1 (6 bases). In germline, CDR1 is LNHDA, CDR2 SQIVND (reference sequence). The V end was cut by 4 bases, the J end by 2 bases, with 17 bases between. CDR3 size: 17 residues. The CDR3 sequence: CASSNPMEQGNTGELFF. The CDR3, as DNA: TGTGCCAGTAGTAACCCCATGGAACAGGGTAACACCGGGGAGCTGTTTTTT.

Comments on this clonotype: This may arise from a read error, as a much more abundant clone is one base away. V and J are TRBV28 and TRBJ2-7; D gene uncertain. CDR1 is MDHEN and CDR2 is SYDVKM in the germline V gene. The CDR3 spans 12 residues. V shed 9 bases and J shed 4 bases, with 13 bases lying between them. The CDR3 spells CASTESGYEQYF. CDR3 coding DNA: TGTGCCAGTACAGAGTCCGGGTACGAGCAGTACTTC.

In this sample, this clonotype turned up many times. The rearrangement links TRBV4-3 to TRBJ2-1; 8 bases agree with TRBD1. Trimming at V came to 5 bases and at J to 6 bases, leaving 3 bases not matched to a gene. The germline V gene has CDR1 LGHNA and CDR2 YSLEER. The CDR3 totals 13 residues. CDR3 sequence (DNA): TGCGCCAGCAGCGCGGACAGGGTCAATGAGCAGTTCTTC. Amino acid sequence: CASSADRVNEQFF.

This clonotype was observed at least ten times. The chain joins TRBV11-2 to TRBJ1-1; 9 positions match TRBD1. With V trimmed by 5 bases and J by 5 bases, 6 bases remained unmatched. The length of the CDR3 is 14 residues. Germline CDR1 SGHAT, CDR2 FQNNGV. The CDR3 reads CASSRGTGKTEAFF. CDR3 bases: TGTGCCAGCAGCCGGGGGACAGGGAAAACTGAAGCTTTCTTT.

This clonotype has at least ten counts. The CDR3 loop is CASMDSTDTQYF. In nucleotides, the CDR3 is TGTGCCAGCATGGACAGCACAGATACGCAGTATTTT. This chain connects TRBV2 to TRBJ2-3; D gene unclear. V shed 7 bases and J shed 0 bases, with 5 bases lying between them. This CDR3 has 12 residues. CDR1 SNHLY and CDR2 FYNNEI come from the germline V gene.

In this sample, this clonotype turned up many times. V usage is TRBV19 and J usage is TRBJ2-1; 8 bases agree with TRBD2. The junction had 7 bases not matched to a gene; V was cut back by 6 bases and J by 3 bases. Germline V CDR1 and CDR2: LNHDA, SQIVND (reference sequence). The CDR3 is made up of 15 amino acids. In DNA form, the CDR3 reads TGTGCCAGTAGGACCGGGACTAGAGGCTACAATGAGCAGTTCTTC. Amino acids: CASRTGTRGYNEQFF. The whole variable domain, filled in from reference TRBV19 and TRBJ2-1, reads DGGITQSPKYLFRKEGQNVTLSCEQNLNHDAMYWYRQDPGQGLRLIYYSQIVNDFQKGDIAEGYSVSREKKESFPLTVTSAQKNPTAFYLCASRTGTRGYNEQFFGPGTRLTVL.

This clonotype rates as medium-sized. This chain joins TRBV29-1 and TRBJ2-5, with a possible D match to TRBD2 (6 bases). Germline-derived CDR1 and CDR2 are SQVTM and ANQGSEA. This CDR3 has 12 amino acids. Trimming pared 3 bases from V and 2 bases from J, leaving 7 bases between. In DNA, the CDR3 is TGCAGCGTTGAGGAGGGGCAAGAGACCCAGTACTTC. This codes for CSVEEGQETQYF.

This clonotype was detected ten times or more. The CDR3 is CASSGRTGQDDTQYF. CDR3 coding DNA: TGTGCCAGCAGCGGAAGGACAGGCCAAGATGATACGCAGTATTTT. The V call is TRBV9, the J call TRBJ2-3, with 7 bases lining up with TRBD1. This CDR3 spans 15 amino acids. V trimming: 3 bases; J trimming: 6 bases; junction bases outside the gene matches: 10. CDR1 and CDR2 from the germline V gene are SGDLS and YYNGEE.

This clonotype was counted between two and nine times. V usage is TRBV9 and J usage is TRBJ2-5, with 12 bases lining up with TRBD2. The ends lost 4 bases at V and 4 bases at J; junction bases unmatched: 8. CDR1 and CDR2 (germline): SGDLS, YYNGEE. The CDR3 has 16 residues. The CDR3 loop reads CASSLSGTSGLETQYF. The CDR3 DNA reads TGTGCCAGCAGCCTCTCCGGGACTAGCGGGTTAGAGACCCAGTACTTC. Combining the CDR3 with reference TRBV9 and TRBJ2-5 gives the whole variable domain DSGVTQTPKHLITATGQRVTLRCSPRSGDLSVYWYQQSLDQGLQFLIQYYNGEERAKGNILERFSAQQFPDLHSELNLSSLELGDSALYFCASSLSGTSGLETQYFGPGTRLLVL.

Ten or more counts support this clonotype. The rearrangement joins TRBV13 to TRBJ1-1, with 7 positions matching TRBD1. The CDR3 runs 16 residues. CDR1 is PRHDT, CDR2 FYEKMQ, per germline (reference sequence). The ends lost 5 bases at V and 4 bases at J; junction bases unmatched: 13. As DNA, the CDR3 is TGTGCCAGCAGCCCTACTACAGGGGCGAAAACCACTGAAGCTTTCTTT. Its protein is CASSPTTGAKTTEAFF.

This clonotype came up many times. This chain joins TRBV6-1 and TRBJ1-1; 7 bases are shared with TRBD1. The CDR3 runs to 14 residues. J gave up 4 bases and V 6 bases, and 8 bases lay outside the gene matches. CDR1 is MNHNS and CDR2 is SASEGT in the germline V gene. The CDR3 DNA reads as TGTGCCAGCAGGGAATGGACAGGCACCACTGAAGCTTTCTTT. Amino acid sequence: CASREWTGTTEAFF.